A selection of T cell receptor beta chains follows, all from one sample in a study of CD8 T cells in Susac syndrome. One entry per CDR3 protein results from TCRdb running MiXCR on the immunoSEQ multiplex PCR reads. The sample records a few hundred thousand distinct CDR3 sequences, approximately 85% being singletons. Sequencing input: CD8+ T cells from PBMCs. Every receptor here comes from a human donor with multiple sclerosis. Both conserved end residues are part of each CDR3. Fields, in order: D gene, V gene, J gene, clone size, CDR3 DNA, CDR3 protein. A D gene is named only where the DNA matches it firmly. For some rows the clone size is stated as once, few or many, or as a class when expanded; others skip it.

>NA|TRBV11-2|TRBJ2-7|NA
TGTGCCAGCAGCTCCAGGGACGGCCCCCCCGAGCAGTACTTC
CASSSRDGPPEQYF
>TRBD1|TRBV4-3|TRBJ1-1|NA
TGCGCCAGCAGCCAAGAGGGACAGGGGAACACTGAAGCTTTCTTT
CASSQEGQGNTEAFF
>TRBD2|TRBV9|TRBJ2-7|NA
TGTGCCAGCAGCGTAGATCTAGCGGGAGGCGAGCAGTACTTC
CASSVDLAGGEQYF
>NA|TRBV27|TRBJ1-1|NA
TGTGCCAGCAGTTCCCAGGGCAGTGGGACTGAAGCTTTCTTT
CASSSQGSGTEAFF
>TRBD1|TRBV4-3|TRBJ2-7|NA
TGCGCCAGCAGCCAAGATCGGGCAGGGGGAGCCTACGAGCAGTACTTC
CASSQDRAGGAYEQYF
>NA|TRBV5-1|TRBJ2-1|NA
TGCGCCAGCAGCTGGATCAGGGTTGCCAATGAGCAGTTCTTC
CASSWIRVANEQFF
>NA|TRBV4-3|TRBJ1-1|NA
TGCGCCAGCAGCCAAGGGAAGGGTGAAGCTTTCTTT
CASSQGKGEAFF
>TRBD2|TRBV29-1|TRBJ2-1|NA
TGCAGCGTTGAATCCCGACTAGCGGGAGTGGATGAGCAGTTCTTC
CSVESRLAGVDEQFF
>NA|TRBV6-5|TRBJ2-7|NA
TGTGCCAGCAGTTACTGGGGCCGGATCTCCCGGGGGTCCTACGAGCAGTACTTC
CASSYWGRISRGSYEQYF
>NA|TRBV11-2|TRBJ2-3|once
TGTGCCAGCAGCCCACTAAGGGGAACAGATACGCAGTATTTT
CASSPLRGTDTQYF
>TRBD1|TRBV29-1|TRBJ1-1|few
TGCAGCGCTGCCGGGACAGGGGGGGGCACTGAAGCTTTCTTT
CSAAGTGGGTEAFF
>NA|TRBV5-1|TRBJ1-3|NA
TGCGCCAGCAGCTTCTCATCCGCTGGAAACACCATATATTTT
CASSFSSAGNTIYF
>TRBD1|TRBV11-2|TRBJ2-2|NA
TGTGCCAGCAGCTCCCCTCAGGGGGCGCGGGGAGAGCTGTTTTTT
CASSSPQGARGELFF
>TRBD1|TRBV20-1|TRBJ2-1|NA
TGCAGTGCTAGAGACGCTACAGGGGCCCGGGGCAATGAGCAGTTCTTC
CSARDATGARGNEQFF
>NA|TRBV13|TRBJ2-6|once
TGTGCCAGCAGGGGATATAAGCTGAGTCAAAGTCGGGCCAACGTCCTGACTTTC
CASRGYKLSQSRANVLTF
>TRBD2|TRBV25-1|TRBJ2-1|NA
TGTGCCAGCAGTAGTTGGGAGGGGTACAATGAGCAGTTCTTC
CASSSWEGYNEQFF
>NA|TRBV15|TRBJ2-1|NA
TGTGCCACCGAGTACCGCGGCTACAATGAGCAGTTCTTC
CATEYRGYNEQFF
>NA|TRBV10-3|TRBJ1-2|NA
TGTGCCATCAGTCCCTTAGGGACGGTTAACTATGGCTACACCTTC
CAISPLGTVNYGYTF
>NA|TRBV2|TRBJ1-2|NA
TGTGCCAGCAGTGAGTCGGGATTGCATGGCATCTATGGCTACACCTTC
CASSESGLHGIYGYTF
>NA|TRBV27|TRBJ2-5|NA
TGTGCCAGCAGTTTTTTTTCCAGTTCAGAGACCCAGTACTTC
CASSFFSSSETQYF
>NA|TRBV7-9|TRBJ1-1|NA
TGTGCCCTGATAATGGGCGACAGCTCGGCGAACACTGAAGCTTTCTTT
CALIMGDSSANTEAFF
>TRBD2|TRBV12-3/TRBV12-4|TRBJ2-1|NA
TGTGCCAGCAGTTTGTTCGGTAGCGGGAGACAAAATGAGCAGTTCTTC
CASSLFGSGRQNEQFF
>NA|TRBV6-1|TRBJ2-7|NA
TGTGCCAGCAGTTTTGACCTCTACGAGCAGTACTTC
CASSFDLYEQYF
>TRBD1|TRBV30|TRBJ1-1|NA
TGTGCCTGGAGTGGGGACAGGTTCACTGAAGCTTTCTTT
CAWSGDRFTEAFF
>NA|TRBV7-9|TRBJ2-3|NA
TGTGCCAGCAGCTCCCGGGGGTGGGGCCCCACAGATACGCAGTATTTT
CASSSRGWGPTDTQYF
>NA|TRBV4-2|TRBJ2-7|NA
TGTGCCAGCAGCCAACAGGGGCTAACCTACGAGCAGTACTTC
CASSQQGLTYEQYF
>NA|TRBV5-1|TRBJ1-3|few
TGCGCCAGCAAGTCAGGAAACACCATATATTTT
CASKSGNTIYF
>NA|TRBV28|TRBJ1-2|NA
TGTGCCAGCAGTTTGTTTAGGCAATCCGATGGCTACACCTTC
CASSLFRQSDGYTF
>NA|TRBV6-2/TRBV6-3|TRBJ2-2|NA
TGTGCCAGCTGTACCTCCGAGAACCTACACACCGGGGAGCTGTTTTTT
CASCTSENLHTGELFF
>NA|TRBV19|TRBJ1-5|NA
TGTGCCAGTAGTGCCCTAGTCAGCAATCAGCCCCAGCATTTT
CASSALVSNQPQHF
>NA|TRBV7-8|TRBJ1-2|NA
TGTGCCAGCAGCCTCAACCACGGAAACTATGGCTACACCTTC
CASSLNHGNYGYTF
>NA|TRBV6-6|TRBJ1-1|few
TGTGCCAGCAGTTACCCAGGGAGGGGCGCTGAAGCTTTCTTT
CASSYPGRGAEAFF
>NA|TRBV9|TRBJ2-1|NA
TGTGCCAGCAGCGTAGTAGGTGAGCAGTTCTTC
CASSVVGEQFF
>NA|TRBV27|TRBJ2-1|NA
TGTGCCAGCAGTTTATTCCGGCTAAACAATGAGCAGTTCTTC
CASSLFRLNNEQFF
>TRBD1|TRBV5-6|TRBJ1-5|NA
TGTGCCAGCAGCTTCGGGACAGCCCTCCAGCCCCAGCATTTT
CASSFGTALQPQHF
>NA|TRBV29-1|TRBJ2-7|NA
TGCAGCGTGTACGGGGGCTCCGAGCAGTACTTC
CSVYGGSEQYF
>NA|TRBV6-4|TRBJ2-5|NA
TGTGCCAGCAGTGACCTTCGCCATGATGAGGTGTCAGAGACCCAGTACTTC
CASSDLRHDEVSETQYF
>NA|TRBV28|TRBJ2-1|NA
TGTGCCAGCAGTATCCAGGGGCTAGGGGGCAATGAGCAGTTCTTC
CASSIQGLGGNEQFF
>NA|TRBV5-4|TRBJ2-2|NA
TGTGCCAGCAGCGGGGCCACCGCACCGAACACCGGGGAGCTGTTTTTT
CASSGATAPNTGELFF
>TRBD1|TRBV6-5|TRBJ1-2|NA
TGTGCCAGCAGTACCGGAAGGGACAGCTATGGCTACACCTTC
CASSTGRDSYGYTF
>TRBD1|TRBV7-9|TRBJ2-7|few
TGTGCCAGCAGCTTTGGACAGGGCAACTCGTACGAGCAGTACTTC
CASSFGQGNSYEQYF
>NA|TRBV10-1|TRBJ2-1|NA
TGCGCCAGCAGTGGGGGACCTTACAATGAGCAGTTCTTC
CASSGGPYNEQFF
>TRBD1|TRBV6-1|TRBJ2-1|NA
TGTGCCAGCAGTTTCCCGGACAGGGGAGGCAATGAGCAGTTCTTC
CASSFPDRGGNEQFF
>NA|TRBV2|TRBJ2-3|NA
TGTGCCAGCAGATCGAGGTTCACCACAGATACGCAGTATTTT
CASRSRFTTDTQYF
>NA|TRBV6-5|TRBJ2-7|NA
TGTGCCAGCAGTTACACTCACGGGGGCTACGAGCAGTACTTC
CASSYTHGGYEQYF
>TRBD1|TRBV9|TRBJ1-2|NA
TGTGCCAGCAGCGTAGCTGAATTCCCCGGGACAGCGGACCCCTACTATGGCTACACCTTC
CASSVAEFPGTADPYYGYTF
>TRBD2|TRBV7-6|TRBJ2-7|NA
TGTGCCAGCAGCTCGACCGGGAGGTTAGCGGGATATGATTACGAGCAGTACTTC
CASSSTGRLAGYDYEQYF
>NA|TRBV2|TRBJ2-1|NA
TGTGCCAGCACCGAACGGCAGGATGAGCAGTTCTTC
CASTERQDEQFF
>TRBD1|TRBV27|TRBJ1-3|NA
TGTGCCAGCACATCGGGACAGGGAATTGCCGGAAACACCATATATTTT
CASTSGQGIAGNTIYF
>NA|TRBV6-1|TRBJ1-1|few
TGTGCCGGGGGACATAGGGGCACTGAAGCTTTCTTT
CAGGHRGTEAFF
>NA|TRBV7-9|TRBJ2-7|few
TGTGCCAGCAGCCCTGGGACAAACGAGCAGTACTTC
CASSPGTNEQYF
>NA|TRBV30|TRBJ1-1|NA
TGTGCCTGGAGTTACACCCTTAACACTGAAGCTTTCTTT
CAWSYTLNTEAFF
>TRBD1|TRBV6-2/TRBV6-3|TRBJ2-7|NA
TGTGCCAGCAGTTTACCGACAGGGGATTCCTACGAGCAGTACTTC
CASSLPTGDSYEQYF
>NA|TRBV13|TRBJ2-6|NA
TGTGCCAGCAGCGATGACCGTAGGGAACCTTGGACTGGGGCCAACGTCCTGACTTTC
CASSDDRREPWTGANVLTF